These 20 T cell receptor beta chains were all obtained from the same sample, sequenced in a study of blood T cell repertoires in COVID-19. Using immunoSEQ multiplex PCR, the repertoire was profiled, and TCRdb retains in-frame clones only, with some absent. Altogether a few hundred thousand clones are present, 90% being singletons, with the ten largest covering roughly 1%. The sequenced sample was peripheral blood. Receptor source: a woman aged 40 to 50 with COVID-19, enrolled during active disease.

The V gene is TRBV9, the J gene TRBJ2-7; tentatively, D is TRBD1 (6 bases). CDR3 length: 15 residues. V lost 3 bases to trimming and J lost 0 bases, with 13 bases between them. CDR1 is SGDLS and CDR2 is YYNGEE in the germline V gene. This chain's CDR3 is CASSATGTASYEQYF. DNA of the CDR3: TGTGCCAGCAGCGCCACAGGGACCGCCTCCTACGAGCAGTACTTC.

The chain is built from TRBV18 and TRBJ2-2; D is undetermined. The length of the CDR3 is 13 residues. In germline, CDR1 is KGHSH, CDR2 LQKENI. The ends were cut back, 6 bases at V and 7 bases at J, with 12 bases in the middle. The CDR3 coding sequence is TGTGCCAGCTCCCTTTCACCAGGCGGGGAGCTGTTTTTT. It encodes CASSLSPGGELFF.

The chain is built from TRBV28 and TRBJ2-7, with D possibly TRBD2 on 6 matching bases. The V and J ends lost 4 bases and 4 bases respectively, with 14 bases between them. The CDR3 covers 14 residues. Germline lookup yields CDR1 MDHEN and CDR2 SYDVKM. The CDR3 DNA follows: TGTGCCAGCAGTTCCCGAGGCGGGGAATACGAGCAGTACTTC. Its translation: CASSSRGGEYEQYF.

The V gene is TRBV12-3 or TRBV12-4, the J gene TRBJ1-2; 7 bases match TRBD1. J was trimmed by 6 bases and V by 2 bases; bases with no gene match: 3. The CDR3 sequence is 13 residues long. In DNA, the CDR3 is TGTGCCAGCAGTTTATTCGGACAGGATGGCTACACCTTC. It translates to CASSLFGQDGYTF.

The CDR3 sequence: CASKNRDRNYGYTF. The CDR3, as DNA: TGTGCCAGTAAAAACCGGGACAGAAACTATGGCTACACCTTC. The gene calls are TRBV19 and TRBJ1-2; TRBD1 matches 7 bases. Germline lookup yields CDR1 LNHDA and CDR2 SQIVND (reference sequence). CDR3 size: 14 residues. V trimming: 7 bases; J trimming: 2 bases; junction bases outside the gene matches: 7.

The V call is TRBV18, the J call TRBJ1-1; no reliable D call. Trimming left V 3 bases short and J 0 bases short, with 8 bases between. The CDR3 covers 14 residues. In germline, CDR1 is KGHSH, CDR2 LQKENI. The CDR3 DNA is TGTGCCAGCTCACCTAAAAAAATGAACACTGAAGCTTTCTTT. It is translated as CASSPKKMNTEAFF. Full variable domain (rest looked up from reference TRBV18 and TRBJ1-1): NAGVMQNPRHLVRRRGQEARLRCSPMKGHSHVYWYRQLPEEGLKFMVYLQKENIIDESGMPKERFSAEFPKEGPSILRIQQVVRGDSAAYFCASSPKKMNTEAFFGQGTRLTVV.

The J gene is TRBJ2-3, the V gene TRBV28, with D possibly TRBD1 on 5 matching bases. The ends were cut back, 3 bases at V and 3 bases at J, with 19 bases in the middle. This CDR3 contains 17 residues. Looked up from germline, CDR1 is MDHEN and CDR2 is SYDVKM. The CDR3 DNA reads TGTGCCAGCAGTTTTTATCGTTCAGGGCTCGGAACAGATACGCAGTATTTT. This codes for CASSFYRSGLGTDTQYF.

This chain uses TRBV9 with TRBJ2-1; the match to TRBD2 covers 9 bases. The germline V gene encodes CDR1 SGDLS and CDR2 YYNGEE. The CDR3 is 15 residues long. V gave up 4 bases and J gave up 2 bases; unmatched junction bases: 4. The CDR3 region is CASSNSGGTYNEQFF. CDR3 DNA sequence: TGTGCCAGCAGCAACAGCGGGGGGACCTACAATGAGCAGTTCTTC.

The table lists this clone with a few counts. The chain recombines TRBV18 with TRBJ2-7; 9 nucleotides line up with TRBD2. V gave up 3 bases and J gave up 0 bases; unmatched junction bases: 6. The CDR3 extends over 16 amino acids. The germline V gene encodes CDR1 KGHSH and CDR2 LQKENI. CDR3 region: CASSPSGGRSSYEQYF. The CDR3 DNA reads TGTGCCAGCTCACCCAGCGGGGGGAGAAGCTCCTACGAGCAGTACTTC.

The V call is TRBV4-3, the J call TRBJ2-1, with no clear D. Germline V gene data show CDR1 as LGHNA and CDR2 as YSLEER. This CDR3 has 13 residues. V was pared by 0 bases and J by 7 bases, with 7 bases between. CDR3 sequence: CASSQDAVNEQFF. CDR3 bases: TGCGCCAGCAGCCAAGATGCGGTAAATGAGCAGTTCTTC.

The DNA of the CDR3 is TGTGCCAGCAGTGAAGTAGGGGGCGGGGGCTACACCTTC. It yields the protein CASSEVGGGGYTF. V gene TRBV2 combines with J gene TRBJ1-2; 7 bases line up with TRBD1. Trimming removed 1 base from V and 8 bases from J; junction bases left unmatched: 4. Germline V gene data show CDR1 as SNHLY and CDR2 as FYNNEI. The length of the CDR3 is 13 residues. Looking up the rest from reference TRBV2 and TRBJ1-2 gives the full variable domain: EPEVTQTPSHQVTQMGQEVILRCVPISNHLYFYWYRQILGQKVEFLVSFYNNEISEKSEIFDDQFSVERPDGSNFTLKIRSTKLEDSAMYFCASSEVGGGGYTFGSGTRLTVV.

This clone was picked up one time. This chain connects TRBV19 to TRBJ1-1; D is perhaps TRBD1 (6 bases). The CDR3 runs to 16 residues. V lost 7 bases and J 2 bases, leaving 20 bases between the germline ends. Germline CDR1 reads LNHDA; CDR2 reads SQIVND (reference sequence). The CDR3 loop is CASTRGPGTPNTEAFF. Written as DNA, the CDR3 is TGTGCCAGTACGCGGGGGCCGGGGACACCCAACACTGAAGCTTTCTTT.

V gene TRBV7-8 combines with J gene TRBJ2-7, with 9 bases aligning to TRBD1. The J segment lost 4 bases and the V segment lost 0 bases, leaving 10 bases of the junction unmatched. The CDR3 consists of 17 residues. In germline, CDR1 is SGHVS, CDR2 FQNEAQ. This chain's CDR3 is CASSLAHRQGVFYEQYF. CDR3 DNA sequence: TGTGCCAGCAGCTTAGCGCACAGACAGGGGGTCTTTTACGAGCAGTACTTC.

This rearrangement joins TRBV30 to TRBJ1-3, with TRBD1 matching over 10 bases. After removal of 4 bases from V and 3 bases from J, the junction contained 9 bases not matched to a gene. The length of the CDR3 is 16 residues. In germline, CDR1 is GTSNPN, CDR2 SVGIG (reference sequence). This chain's CDR3 is CAWMTGGGFHGNTIYF. The CDR3 DNA follows: TGTGCCTGGATGACAGGGGGCGGATTCCATGGAAACACCATATATTTT.

This chain connects TRBV5-1 to TRBJ2-7; D unclear. There are 11 residues in the CDR3. Germline CDR1 is SGHRS and CDR2 is YFSETQ. Trimming stripped 0 bases from V and 6 bases from J, with 4 bases between. CDR3 amino acids: CASSLAGEQYF. Here the CDR3 DNA reads TGCGCCAGCAGCTTGGCCGGCGAGCAGTACTTC. Full variable domain (missing parts from reference TRBV5-1 and TRBJ2-7): KAGVTQTPRYLIKTRGQQVTLSCSPISGHRSVSWYQQTPGQGLQFLFEYFSETQRNKGNFPGRFSGRQFSNSRSEMNVSTLELGDSALYLCASSLAGEQYFGPGTRLTVT.

The chain links TRBV9 to TRBJ1-3; D gene unclear. Germline CDR1 SGDLS, CDR2 YYNGEE. The CDR3 covers 14 residues. V lost 0 bases and J lost 6, with 10 bases in between. As DNA, the CDR3 is TGTGCCAGCAGCGTAGACCCCCGGGAAAACACCATATATTTT. Residues: CASSVDPRENTIYF.

This chain connects TRBV5-1 to TRBJ2-3; maybe TRBD1 (6 bases). Deletions cut 4 bases from V and 5 bases from J, with 14 bases between. CDR3 length equals 14 residues. Germline-derived CDR1 and CDR2 are SGHRS and YFSETQ. The CDR3 reads CASSPDRKKDTQYF. The CDR3, as DNA: TGCGCCAGCAGCCCCGACAGGAAAAAAGATACGCAGTATTTT. Complete variable domain (other parts from reference TRBV5-1 and TRBJ2-3): KAGVTQTPRYLIKTRGQQVTLSCSPISGHRSVSWYQQTPGQGLQFLFEYFSETQRNKGNFPGRFSGRQFSNSRSEMNVSTLELGDSALYLCASSPDRKKDTQYFGPGTRLTVL.

CDR3 in amino acids: CASSFAGTADQPQHF. The CDR3 region has the DNA TGTGCCAGCAGCTTCGCCGGGACAGCAGATCAGCCCCAGCATTTT. The chain employs TRBV7-2 and TRBJ1-5, with 7 bases matching TRBD1. CDR3 length: 15 residues. Trimming at V came to 3 bases and at J to 5 bases, leaving 7 bases not matched to a gene. CDR1 and CDR2 from the germline V gene are SGHTA and FQGNSA.

The chain recombines TRBV19 with TRBJ1-2, with D perhaps TRBD1 (5 bases). CDR1 and CDR2 (germline): LNHDA, SQIVND (reference sequence). V dropped 0 bases and J dropped 8 bases, with 19 bases sitting between them. The CDR3 runs 16 residues. Here the CDR3 reads CASSIDRTGLVRGYTF. The CDR3 DNA reads as TGTGCCAGTAGTATAGATCGTACAGGCCTTGTCCGAGGCTACACCTTC.

This chain joins TRBV30 and TRBJ1-1, with D unresolved. The CDR3 has 11 residues. Germline V CDR1 and CDR2: GTSNPN, SVGIG (reference sequence). The CDR3 region is CASSERSEAFF. CDR3 DNA: TGTGCTTCCAGTGAGAGGTCTGAAGCTTTCTTT. Full variable domain (missing parts from reference TRBV30 and TRBJ1-1): SQTIHQWPATLVQPVGSPLSLECTVEGTSNPNLYWYRQAAGRGLQLLFYSVGIGQISSEVPQNLSASRPQDRQFILSSKKLLLSDSGFYLCASSERSEAFFGQGTRLTVV.